This TCR beta chain originates from a study of tumor-infiltrating lymphocytes in glioblastoma multiforme. Study-level findings and limits: T cells were not sorted into functional subsets.

Germline CDR1 SQVTM, CDR2 ANQGSEA. The CDR3 totals 15 residues. V gave up 8 bases and J gave up 0 bases, with 17 bases separating them. A word on this clonotype: The target antigen is unknown. Given a much more abundant clone one base away, this may be a read error.

TCR beta libraries were built from RNA through three nested multiplex PCR rounds using modified ARM-PCR. Using its own MiXCR run on the multiplex PCR reads, TCRdb lists one record per CDR3 protein. The data show approximately 9,600 distinct CDR3 sequences, with about 66% seen just once and roughly 50% held by the top ten. This TCR came from a male donor with glioblastoma. What was sequenced was brain tumor tissue. The chain recombines TRBV29-1 with TRBJ2-1; TRBD1 or TRBD2 may be the D gene (5 bases each). The chain's CDR3 is CSSLILGDSYNEQFF. CDR3 bases: TGCAGCTCCCTGATACTAGGGGACTCCTACAATGAGCAGTTCTTC.